The rows below give T cell receptor beta chains drawn from one sample of a study of T cell repertoires in cytomegalovirus infection. TCRdb processed the reads anew with MiXCR; each CDR3 protein has one entry. The sample records over 450,000 distinct CDR3 sequences, about 10% being singletons. The sample comprised PBMCs. The receptor set was obtained from a human donor in good health (CMV status not recorded). Some clones in this sample may be carry-over from other donors' samples. Each CDR3 is given with its conserved first and last residue. D genes are given only for firm matches. Clone size, where shown, is once, few, many, or a class for clones that have expanded.

clone_size	d_call	v_call	j_call	cdr3_aa	cdr3_nt
many	TRBD1	TRBV7-3	TRBJ2-1	CASSPHTRDRYNEQFF	TGTGCCAGCAGCCCGCATACACGGGACAGATACAATGAGCAGTTCTTC
-	-	TRBV28	TRBJ2-5	CASSFSQWGLGGETQYF	TGTGCCAGCAGTTTCTCTCAATGGGGGCTCGGAGGAGAGACCCAGTACTTC
many	TRBD2	TRBV2	TRBJ2-3	CASSGLAGIDTQYF	TGTGCCAGCAGCGGACTAGCCGGGATAGATACGCAGTATTTT
many	-	TRBV12-3/TRBV12-4	TRBJ1-1	CASNRGQLMNTEAFF	TGTGCCAGCAACCGAGGACAGCTGATGAACACTGAAGCTTTCTTT
many	-	TRBV10-3	TRBJ2-5	CAISETREETQYF	TGTGCCATCAGTGAGACCAGGGAAGAGACCCAGTACTTC
many	-	TRBV7-3	TRBJ2-7	CASSSRGGGDEQYF	TGTGCCAGCAGTTCCCGGGGCGGTGGTGACGAGCAGTACTTC
many	-	TRBV14	TRBJ2-1	CASSPLGGGVNEQFF	TGTGCCAGCAGCCCTCTTGGAGGGGGAGTTAATGAGCAGTTCTTC
-	-	TRBV30	TRBJ2-7	CAWTPPSWYSYEQYF	TGTGCCTGGACCCCCCCCAGCTGGTACTCCTACGAGCAGTACTTC
many	-	TRBV7-9	TRBJ2-2	CASSLWTGQNGELFF	TGTGCCAGCAGCTTATGGACGGGGCAGAACGGGGAGCTGTTTTTT
many	TRBD2	TRBV18	TRBJ2-4	CASSPQRLAGGSKNIQYF	TGTGCCAGCTCACCACAGAGACTAGCGGGAGGAAGCAAAAACATTCAGTACTTC
-	-	TRBV2	TRBJ1-2	CASSDFPGDYGYTF	TGTGCCAGCAGTGACTTTCCAGGGGACTATGGCTACACCTTC
many	-	TRBV19	TRBJ2-3	CASSRVLTDTQYF	TGTGCCAGTAGCAGGGTGTTGACAGATACGCAGTATTTT
many	-	TRBV11-2	TRBJ1-5	CASGITQSNQPQHF	TGTGCCAGCGGTATAACTCAGAGCAATCAGCCCCAGCATTTT
-	-	TRBV19	TRBJ1-5	CASSITPRRSQHF	TGTGCCAGTAGTATCACCCCTCGTCGGTCCCAGCATTTT
-	TRBD2	TRBV11-3	TRBJ2-5	CASSSGGGAGETQYF	TGTGCCAGCAGCTCGGGCGGGGGGGCCGGCGAGACCCAGTACTTC
many	-	TRBV6-1	TRBJ2-3	CASRQGPGTDTQYF	TGTGCCAGCAGGCAGGGGCCAGGCACAGATACGCAGTATTTT
-	-	TRBV24-1	TRBJ2-2	CATSDFASLNTGELFF	TGTGCCACCAGTGATTTCGCGAGCTTGAACACCGGGGAGCTGTTTTTT
-	TRBD1	TRBV4-2	TRBJ1-1	CASSQGTGEAFF	TGTGCCAGCAGCCAAGGGACAGGGGAAGCTTTCTTT
many	TRBD2	TRBV7-2	TRBJ2-3	CASSSQGLNTDTQYF	TGTGCCAGCAGCTCCCAGGGACTAAACACAGATACGCAGTATTTT
many	-	TRBV19	TRBJ2-2	CASSILHAGELFF	TGTGCCAGTAGTATTTTACACGCCGGGGAGCTGTTTTTT
many	-	TRBV6-5	TRBJ2-7	CASSYSGAVYEQYF	TGTGCCAGCAGTTATTCAGGAGCGGTCTACGAGCAGTACTTC
-	-	TRBV5-1	TRBJ2-7	CASGQVRYPYEQYF	TGCGCCAGCGGCCAAGTCCGGTATCCCTACGAGCAGTACTTC
many	TRBD2	TRBV7-2	TRBJ2-5	CASSPGTILGSQYF	TGTGCCAGCAGCCCCGGGACTATCCTCGGGTCCCAGTACTTC
-	TRBD1	TRBV4-2	TRBJ2-3	CASAPTGGNEDTQYF	TGTGCCAGCGCCCCCACAGGGGGCAATGAAGATACGCAGTATTTT
many	-	TRBV10-3	TRBJ1-2	CAISDPGTRSYGYTF	TGTGCCATCAGTGACCCGGGGACTCGAAGCTATGGCTACACCTTC
-	-	TRBV9	TRBJ2-6	CASSVRGGSYSGANVLTF	TGTGCCAGCAGCGTCAGGGGCGGGAGCTACTCTGGGGCCAACGTCCTGACTTTC
many	-	TRBV7-6	TRBJ2-3	CASSLTGQSTDTQYF	TGTGCCAGCAGCTTGACGGGACAAAGCACAGATACGCAGTATTTT
many	-	TRBV29-1	TRBJ2-1	CSALGVGNNEQFF	TGCAGTGCCCTGGGAGTAGGGAACAATGAGCAGTTCTTC
-	TRBD1	TRBV30	TRBJ2-7	CAAPSGTGTYEQYF	TGTGCCGCGCCATCCGGGACAGGGACCTACGAGCAGTACTTC
-	TRBD1	TRBV27	TRBJ2-7	CASSWTGAYEQYF	TGTGCCAGCTCCTGGACAGGGGCCTACGAGCAGTACTTC
-	TRBD2	TRBV20-1	TRBJ2-5	CSARDQRGGETQYF	TGCAGTGCTAGAGATCAACGGGGGGGGGAGACCCAGTACTTC
many	TRBD2	TRBV7-2	TRBJ2-1	CASRGGTYNEQFF	TGTGCCTCTCGGGGGGGGACCTACAATGAGCAGTTCTTC
many	-	TRBV7-9	TRBJ2-2	CASSRTGMDTGELFF	TGTGCCAGCAGCCGCACAGGGATGGACACCGGGGAGCTGTTTTTT
few	-	TRBV12-3/TRBV12-4	TRBJ2-1	CASSRESSYNEQFF	TGTGCCAGCAGTAGGGAGAGCTCCTACAATGAGCAGTTCTTC
many	-	TRBV7-2	TRBJ1-5	CASTNPGFQQPQHF	TGTGCCAGCACCAATCCCGGGTTTCAACAGCCCCAGCATTTT
many	-	TRBV7-3	TRBJ2-3	CASSLTGLRTDTQYF	TGTGCCAGCAGCTTAACAGGGTTACGCACAGATACGCAGTATTTT
many	-	TRBV7-2	TRBJ1-5	CASSLIGVGPSNQPQHF	TGTGCCAGCAGCTTAATCGGCGTGGGGCCAAGCAATCAGCCCCAGCATTTT
many	-	TRBV28	TRBJ2-5	CGSSGETQYF	TGTGGAAGCAGTGGGGAGACCCAGTACTTC
many	TRBD1	TRBV28	TRBJ2-1	CASTPWGDRASTYNEQFF	TGTGCCAGCACCCCCTGGGGAGACAGGGCCTCAACCTACAATGAGCAGTTCTTC
many	-	TRBV19	TRBJ2-5	CASSMASGQETQYF	TGTGCCAGTAGTATGGCGTCAGGGCAAGAGACCCAGTACTTC
many	TRBD1	TRBV15	TRBJ1-2	CATSIRDSYNYGYTF	TGTGCCACCAGCATTCGGGACAGCTATAACTATGGCTACACCTTC
few	TRBD2	TRBV2	TRBJ2-1	CASSGASGRSNEQFF	TGTGCCAGCAGTGGGGCTAGCGGGAGATCCAATGAGCAGTTCTTC
many	-	TRBV6-4	TRBJ1-1	CASSDSDSPPLVTEAFF	TGTGCCAGCAGTGACTCGGACAGCCCCCCTTTGGTGACTGAAGCTTTCTTT
many	-	TRBV7-9	TRBJ1-2	CASSKPDGGYTF	TGTGCCAGCAGCAAACCCGACGGTGGCTACACCTTC
many	TRBD2	TRBV29-1	TRBJ2-5	CSVAKGGGGGLQETQYF	TGCAGCGTTGCTAAAGGGGGCGGGGGGGGGCTCCAAGAGACCCAGTACTTC
many	-	TRBV7-8	TRBJ1-1	CASSYISGAAFF	TGTGCCAGCAGCTATATTTCCGGTGCAGCTTTCTTT
-	-	TRBV6-1	TRBJ1-3	CASRESVTGSGNTIYF	TGTGCCAGCAGGGAATCGGTAACCGGCTCTGGAAACACCATATATTTT
-	TRBD2	TRBV24-1	TRBJ2-1	CATSEASGRPDAYNEQFF	TGTGCCACCAGTGAGGCTAGCGGGAGGCCCGACGCCTACAATGAGCAGTTCTTC
many	-	TRBV20-1	TRBJ1-1	CSARSGSTEAFF	TGCAGTGCTAGAAGTGGGTCCACTGAAGCTTTCTTT
many	-	TRBV20-1	TRBJ1-4	CSASDAATNEKLFF	TGCAGTGCCTCCGACGCGGCAACTAATGAAAAACTGTTTTTT
many	-	TRBV29-1	TRBJ2-7	CSVSDPYEQYF	TGCAGCGTCTCCGACCCCTACGAGCAGTACTTC
many	TRBD1	TRBV4-1	TRBJ2-1	CASSHPGQGDNEQFF	TGCGCCAGCAGCCACCCGGGACAGGGGGACAATGAGCAGTTCTTC